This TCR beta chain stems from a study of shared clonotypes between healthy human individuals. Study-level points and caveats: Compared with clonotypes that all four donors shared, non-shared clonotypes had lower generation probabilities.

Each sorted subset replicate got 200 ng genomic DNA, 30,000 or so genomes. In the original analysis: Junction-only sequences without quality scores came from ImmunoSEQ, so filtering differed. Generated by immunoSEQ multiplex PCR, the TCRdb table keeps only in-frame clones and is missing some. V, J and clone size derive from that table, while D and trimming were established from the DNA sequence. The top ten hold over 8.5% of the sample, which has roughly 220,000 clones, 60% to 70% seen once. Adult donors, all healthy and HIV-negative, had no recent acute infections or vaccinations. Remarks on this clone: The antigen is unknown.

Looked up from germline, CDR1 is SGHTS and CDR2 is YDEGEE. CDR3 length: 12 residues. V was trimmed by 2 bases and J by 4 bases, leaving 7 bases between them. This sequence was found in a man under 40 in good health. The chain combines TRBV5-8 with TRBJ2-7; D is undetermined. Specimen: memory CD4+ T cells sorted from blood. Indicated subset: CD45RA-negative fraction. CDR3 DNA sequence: TGTGCCAGCAGCTTCAAAAGATACGAGCAGTACTTC. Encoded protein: CASSFKRYEQYF. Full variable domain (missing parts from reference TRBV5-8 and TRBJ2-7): EAGVTQSPTHLIKTRGQQATLRCSPISGHTSVYWYQQALGLGLQFLLWYDEGEERNRGNFPPRFSGRQFPNYSSELNVNALELEDSALYLCASSFKRYEQYFGPGTRLTVT.